The rows below give T cell receptor beta chains drawn from one sample of a study of vaccination and CD4 T cells after COVID-19. TCRdb re-called the PCR reads through MiXCR, storing one row per CDR3 protein. Among fewer than 20,000 distinct CDR3 sequences, 45% to 50% were seen once, and the ten largest hold approximately 12%. Their antigens remain unidentified. Sequenced: CD4+ T cells from blood, cultured in vitro. These receptors were collected from a human donor who had recovered from COVID-19. The CDR3 runs from the conserved cysteine through the conserved F or W. Each record gives: V gene, J gene, clone size, D gene, CDR3 DNA, CDR3 protein. A D gene is named only where the DNA matches it firmly. Clone size is not always given. Where it is, it says once, few, many or a class for expanded clones.

TRBV7-3	TRBJ2-2	.	.	TGTGCCAGCAGCTCGACAGCGAACACCGGGGAGCTGTTTTTT	CASSSTANTGELFF
TRBV6-1	TRBJ2-1	.	TRBD2	TGTGCCAGCAGCCCCACTAGCGGGATAAGGAATGAGCAGTTCTTC	CASSPTSGIRNEQFF
TRBV12-3/TRBV12-4	TRBJ1-1	few	.	TGTGCCAGCAGACAAAGGATTGGAGGATTTGACACTGAAGCTTTCTTT	CASRQRIGGFDTEAFF
TRBV7-9	TRBJ2-3	.	.	TGTGCCAGCAGCTTAGGGGGTGGGGGGCGTACAGATACGCAGTATTTT	CASSLGGGGRTDTQYF
TRBV9	TRBJ2-7	.	.	TGTGCCAGCAGCCCACGGGACGTGTACGAGCAGTACTTC	CASSPRDVYEQYF
TRBV7-2	TRBJ2-1	.	TRBD2	TGTGCCAGCAGCCGGACTAGCGGGAGTCTTGGTAATGAGCAGTTCTTC	CASSRTSGSLGNEQFF
TRBV18	TRBJ1-2	once	.	TGTGCCAGCTCACCCGACATCGATCCAGGGGGCTACACCTTC	CASSPDIDPGGYTF
TRBV6-1	TRBJ2-7	.	.	TGTGCCAGCAGTAACGGGGTCCTCTCCTACGAGCAGTACTTC	CASSNGVLSYEQYF
TRBV7-3	TRBJ2-1	.	.	TGTGCCAGCAGCTTATGGGGCAGGAATGAGCAGTTCTTC	CASSLWGRNEQFF
TRBV20-1	TRBJ1-2	.	.	TGCAGTGCTAGTTTTAGTGCAGGGCCTTATGGCTACACCTTC	CSASFSAGPYGYTF
TRBV4-3	TRBJ2-3	.	.	TGCGCCAGCAGCCGAGGTACCACAGATACGCAGTATTTT	CASSRGTTDTQYF
TRBV7-2	TRBJ1-1	few	.	TGTGCCAGCATCAAGGGGCACCAGAACACTGAAGCTTTCTTT	CASIKGHQNTEAFF